This section outlines one T cell receptor beta chain sequence together with its context. The data belong to a study of blood T cell repertoires in COVID-19. The method was immunoSEQ multiplex PCR; TCRdb's version includes in-frame clones alone and lacks a portion of them. The data show tens of thousands of clones, about 88% seen once. The CDR3 length is 16 residues. V dropped 0 bases and J dropped 4; count of bases not matched to a gene: 6. CDR1 MNHEY and CDR2 SVGEGT come from the germline V gene. The sequencing input was peripheral blood. The chain recombines TRBV6-2 or TRBV6-3 with TRBJ1-2; 9 bases are a match to TRBD1. The clonotype comes from a man aged 50 or older in a cohort sampled during active COVID-19. The DNA for the CDR3 is TGTGCCAGCAGTTACTCTTTCCGGGACAGGGTCTATGGCTACACCTTC. Encoded protein: CASSYSFRDRVYGYTF.